This T cell receptor (beta chain) was sequenced in a study of cytomegalovirus exposure and HLA in healthy donors. General study points: Cytomegalovirus status, reportedly, was diagnosed with high specificity and sensitivity by the classifier.

Trimming cost V 3 bases and J 5 bases; bases outside gene matches: 4. The CDR3 is 14 amino acids. Germline values: CDR1 SGHVS, CDR2 FQNEAQ. This clone was counted only a few times. The target antigen is unknown. The PCR ran on 60 Vbeta and 13 Jbeta primers. Measured with immunoSEQ multiplex PCR; TCRdb has only the in-frame clones, and not every one. The data show about 160,000 clones, approximately 80% seen once. This TCR was recovered from a man aged 45-60 years in good health and CMV-seropositive. The chain recombines TRBV7-8 with TRBJ1-2, with TRBD1 matching 9 bases. The sequenced sample was PBMCs. The CDR3 sequence: CASSFLQGAYGYTF. Written as DNA, the CDR3 is TGTGCCAGCAGCTTTCTACAGGGGGCTTATGGCTACACCTTC.